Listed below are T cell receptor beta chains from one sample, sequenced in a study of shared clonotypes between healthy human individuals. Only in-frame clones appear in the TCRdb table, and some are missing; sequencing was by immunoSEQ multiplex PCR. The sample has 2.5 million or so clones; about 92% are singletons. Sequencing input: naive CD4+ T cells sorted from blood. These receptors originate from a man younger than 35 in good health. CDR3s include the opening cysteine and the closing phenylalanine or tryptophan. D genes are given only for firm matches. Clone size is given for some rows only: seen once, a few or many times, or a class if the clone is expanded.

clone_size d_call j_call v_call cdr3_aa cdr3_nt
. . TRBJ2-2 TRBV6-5 CASRLRQNTGELFF TGTGCCAGCAGGCTCCGACAGAACACCGGGGAGCTGTTTTTT
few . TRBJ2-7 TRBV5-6 CASSLGGPYEQYF TGTGCCAGCAGCCTGGGGGGGCCCTACGAGCAGTACTTC
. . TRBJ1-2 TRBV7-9 CASSGGVDHTF TGTGCCAGCAGCGGCGGGGTTGATCACACCTTC
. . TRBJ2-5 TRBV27 CASSLAGVQETQYF TGTGCCAGCAGTTTAGCAGGGGTTCAAGAGACCCAGTACTTC
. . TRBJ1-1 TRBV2 CASSEFGVNTEAFF TGTGCCAGCAGTGAATTTGGGGTAAACACTGAAGCTTTCTTT
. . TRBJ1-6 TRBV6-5 CASSSGGFGSPLHF TGTGCCAGCAGTTCCGGCGGTTTCGGTTCACCCCTCCACTTT
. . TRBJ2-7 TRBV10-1 CASSEAGASTYEQYF TGCGCCAGCAGTGAGGCGGGGGCGTCGACCTACGAGCAGTACTTC
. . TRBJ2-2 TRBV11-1 CASEGYTGELFF TGTGCCAGCGAGGGGTACACCGGGGAGCTGTTTTTT
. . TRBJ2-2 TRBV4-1 CASSQVPGAVYGELFF TGCGCCAGCAGCCAAGTTCCGGGGGCCGTATACGGGGAGCTGTTTTTT
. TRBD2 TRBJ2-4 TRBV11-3 CASSPGGSGGAWNIQYF TGTGCCAGCAGCCCTGGCGGTAGCGGGGGGGCCTGGAACATTCAGTACTTC
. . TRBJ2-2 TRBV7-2 CASSVGRGGELFF TGTGCCAGCAGCGTGGGCCGCGGCGGGGAGCTGTTTTTT
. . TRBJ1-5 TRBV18 CASSPSSDSNQPQHF TGTGCCAGCTCACCTAGCTCGGATAGCAATCAGCCCCAGCATTTT
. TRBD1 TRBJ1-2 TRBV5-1 CASSPPTGLGYTF TGCGCCAGCAGCCCACCGACAGGGCTAGGCTACACCTTC
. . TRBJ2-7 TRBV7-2 CASSLEQGASYEQYF TGTGCCAGCAGCTTAGAACAGGGCGCATCCTACGAGCAGTACTTC
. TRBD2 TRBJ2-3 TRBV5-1 CASSSSSGASTDTQYF TGCGCCAGCAGCTCCTCTAGCGGGGCTAGCACAGATACGCAGTATTTT
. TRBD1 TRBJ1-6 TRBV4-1 CASSQGTGFNSPLHF TGCGCCAGCAGCCAAGGGACAGGCTTTAATTCACCCCTCCACTTT
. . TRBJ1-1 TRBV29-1 CSVEDLARKNTEAFF TGCAGCGTTGAAGATTTGGCCAGAAAGAACACTGAAGCTTTCTTT
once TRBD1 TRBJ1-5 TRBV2 CASSGQGGPLQPQHF TGTGCCAGCAGCGGACAGGGGGGCCCACTTCAGCCCCAGCATTTT
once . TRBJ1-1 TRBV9 CASSVGLVGGNTEAFF TGTGCCAGCAGCGTAGGGTTGGTGGGAGGGAACACTGAAGCTTTCTTT
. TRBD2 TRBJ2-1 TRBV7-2 CASSPRAGAYNEQFF TGTGCCAGCAGCCCCAGGGCGGGGGCCTACAATGAGCAGTTCTTC
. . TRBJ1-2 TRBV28 CASSLGQGSYGYTF TGTGCCAGCAGTTTAGGGCAGGGGAGCTATGGCTACACCTTC
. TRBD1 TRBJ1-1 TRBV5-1 CASNQDGTGLTEAFF TGCGCCAGCAATCAGGACGGGACAGGGTTGACTGAAGCTTTCTTT
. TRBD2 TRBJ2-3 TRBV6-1 CASRTSGGRTDTQYF TGTGCCAGCAGAACTAGCGGGGGACGCACAGATACGCAGTATTTT
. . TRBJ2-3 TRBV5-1 CASSLGRTGSGYRPDTQYF TGCGCCAGCAGCCTGGGTCGAACGGGGAGCGGGTACCGCCCAGATACGCAGTATTTT
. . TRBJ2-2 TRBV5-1 CASSFGHRDTGELFF TGCGCCAGCAGCTTTGGTCACAGGGACACCGGGGAGCTGTTTTTT
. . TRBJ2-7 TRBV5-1 CASSLGGAGEQYF TGCGCCAGCAGCCTAGGTGGGGCTGGCGAGCAGTACTTC
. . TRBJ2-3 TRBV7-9 CASSASTDTQYF TGTGCCAGCTCCGCAAGCACAGATACGCAGTATTTT
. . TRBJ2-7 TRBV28 CASSFGVSEQYF TGTGCCAGCAGTTTCGGGGTTAGCGAGCAGTACTTC
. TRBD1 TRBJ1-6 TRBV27 CASSSRTGTGNNSPLHF TGTGCCAGCAGTTCCAGAACCGGGACAGGGAATAATTCACCCCTCCACTTT
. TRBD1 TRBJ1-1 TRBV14 CASSKDRGNEAFF TGTGCCAGCAGCAAGGACAGGGGTAATGAAGCTTTCTTT
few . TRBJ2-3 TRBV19 CASRRILTDTQYF TGTGCCAGTAGGCGTATACTGACAGATACGCAGTATTTT
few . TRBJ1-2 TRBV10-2 CATQDRNYGYTF TGCGCCACACAGGACAGAAACTATGGCTACACCTTC
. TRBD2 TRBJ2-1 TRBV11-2 CASSFSGLKGNEQFF TGTGCCAGCAGCTTTAGCGGGCTCAAGGGCAATGAGCAGTTCTTC
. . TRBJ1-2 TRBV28 CASSINYGYTF TGTGCCAGCAGTATTAACTATGGCTACACCTTC
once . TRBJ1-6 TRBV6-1 CASSEGQLNYNSPLHF TGTGCCAGCAGTGAAGGGCAGCTAAACTATAATTCACCCCTCCACTTT
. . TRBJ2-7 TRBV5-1 CASSLTYSEGGGSYEQYF TGCGCCAGCAGCTTGACTTACTCAGAGGGAGGCGGCTCCTACGAGCAGTACTTC
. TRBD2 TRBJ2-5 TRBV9 CASSASALAGFVETQYF TGTGCCAGCAGCGCAAGCGCACTAGCGGGGTTCGTGGAGACCCAGTACTTC
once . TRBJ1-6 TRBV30 CAWSVQVGPLPLHF TGTGCCTGGAGTGTTCAGGTTGGCCCCTTACCCCTCCACTTT
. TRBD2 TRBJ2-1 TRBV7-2 CASSPVGLAGGLMGNEQFF TGTGCCAGCAGCCCAGTGGGCCTAGCGGGGGGGCTAATGGGCAATGAGCAGTTCTTC
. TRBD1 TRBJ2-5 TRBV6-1 CASSWTGRETQYF TGTGCCAGCAGTTGGACAGGGAGGGAGACCCAGTACTTC
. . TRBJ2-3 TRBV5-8 CASSFQGRDTQYF TGTGCCAGCAGCTTTCAAGGTCGAGATACGCAGTATTTT
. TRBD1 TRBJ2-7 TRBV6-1 CASSEAGTGFYEQYF TGTGCCAGCAGTGAAGCGGGGACAGGGTTTTACGAGCAGTACTTC
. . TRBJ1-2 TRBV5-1 CASSLAGWGYTF TGCGCCAGCAGCTTGGCAGGTTGGGGCTACACCTTC
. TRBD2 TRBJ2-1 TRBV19 CASTTGLAGVYEQFF TGTGCCAGTACCACGGGACTAGCGGGAGTTTATGAGCAGTTCTTC
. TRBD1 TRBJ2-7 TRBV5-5 CASSLDGTGYYEQYF TGTGCCAGCAGCTTGGATGGGACAGGATACTACGAGCAGTACTTC
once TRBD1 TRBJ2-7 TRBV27 CASKRTGDSYEQYF TGTGCCAGCAAAAGGACAGGGGACTCCTACGAGCAGTACTTC